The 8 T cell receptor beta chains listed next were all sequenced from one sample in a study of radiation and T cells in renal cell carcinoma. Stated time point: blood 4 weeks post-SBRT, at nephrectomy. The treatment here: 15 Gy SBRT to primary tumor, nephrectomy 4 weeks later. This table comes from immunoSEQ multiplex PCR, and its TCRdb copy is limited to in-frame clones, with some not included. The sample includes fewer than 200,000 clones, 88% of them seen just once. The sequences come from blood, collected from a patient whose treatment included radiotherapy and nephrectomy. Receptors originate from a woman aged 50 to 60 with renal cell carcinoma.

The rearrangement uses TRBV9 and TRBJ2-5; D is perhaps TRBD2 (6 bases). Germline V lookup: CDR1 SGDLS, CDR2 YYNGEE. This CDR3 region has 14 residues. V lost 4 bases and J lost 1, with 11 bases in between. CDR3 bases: TGTGCCAGCAGCAAAACGGGGGTCCAAGAGACCCAGTACTTC. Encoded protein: CASSKTGVQETQYF.

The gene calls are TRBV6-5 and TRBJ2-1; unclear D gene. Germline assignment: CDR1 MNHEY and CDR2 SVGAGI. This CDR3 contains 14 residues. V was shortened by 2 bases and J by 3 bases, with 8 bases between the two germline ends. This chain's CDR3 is CASSYRLVYNEQFF. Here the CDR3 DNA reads TGTGCCAGCAGTTACCGGCTGGTCTACAATGAGCAGTTCTTC.

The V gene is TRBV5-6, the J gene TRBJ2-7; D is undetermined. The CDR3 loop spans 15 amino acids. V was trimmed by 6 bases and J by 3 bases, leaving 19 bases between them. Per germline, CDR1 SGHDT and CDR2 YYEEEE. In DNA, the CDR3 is TGTGCCAGCACCCTAGAATGGGGAAGGTACTACGAGCAGTACTTC. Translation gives CASTLEWGRYYEQYF.

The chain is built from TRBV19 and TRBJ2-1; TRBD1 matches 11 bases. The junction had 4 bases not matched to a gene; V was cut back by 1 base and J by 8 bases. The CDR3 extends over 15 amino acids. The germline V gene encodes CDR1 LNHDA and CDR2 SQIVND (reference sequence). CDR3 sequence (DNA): TGTGCCAGTAGTATAGGGACAGGGGGCTCGGATGAGCAGTTCTTC. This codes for CASSIGTGGSDEQFF. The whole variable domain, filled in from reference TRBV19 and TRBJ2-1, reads DGGITQSPKYLFRKEGQNVTLSCEQNLNHDAMYWYRQDPGQGLRLIYYSQIVNDFQKGDIAEGYSVSREKKESFPLTVTSAQKNPTAFYLCASSIGTGGSDEQFFGPGTRLTVL.

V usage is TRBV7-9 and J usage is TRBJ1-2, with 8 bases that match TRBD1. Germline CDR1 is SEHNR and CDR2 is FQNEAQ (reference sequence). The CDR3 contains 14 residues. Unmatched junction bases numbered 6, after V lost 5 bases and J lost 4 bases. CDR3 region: CASSVTGDPYGYTF. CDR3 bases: TGTGCCAGCAGCGTGACAGGGGACCCCTATGGCTACACCTTC.

The CDR3 nucleotides are TGTGCCAGCAGCTTATCTCCGGGTCCCTACAATGAGCAGTTCTTC. Amino acids: CASSLSPGPYNEQFF. The V call is TRBV7-3, the J call TRBJ2-1; D unresolved. Germline CDR1 is SGHTA and CDR2 is FQGTGA. Between the trimmed V and J ends, which lost 2 bases and 2 bases, there was a span of 10 bases. CDR3 length equals 15 residues.

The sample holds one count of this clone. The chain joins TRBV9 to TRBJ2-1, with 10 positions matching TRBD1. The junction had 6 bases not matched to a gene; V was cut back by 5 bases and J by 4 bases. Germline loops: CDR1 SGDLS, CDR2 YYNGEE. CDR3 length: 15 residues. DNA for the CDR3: TGTGCCAGCAGTTACGGACAGGGGGTTTACAATGAGCAGTTCTTC. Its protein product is CASSYGQGVYNEQFF.

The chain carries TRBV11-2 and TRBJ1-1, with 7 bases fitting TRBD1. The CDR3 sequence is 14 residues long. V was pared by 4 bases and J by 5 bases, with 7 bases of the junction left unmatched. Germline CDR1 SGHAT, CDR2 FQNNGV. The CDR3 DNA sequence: TGTGCCAGCAGCTCTGCAGGGGGGTTGACTGAAGCTTTCTTT. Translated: CASSSAGGLTEAFF.